These 11 T cell receptor beta chains came from one sample sequenced in a study of cytotoxic CD8 clonotypes in ibrutinib-treated CLL. TCRdb's copy holds only in-frame clones and misses some; the assay was immunoSEQ multiplex PCR. The sample yields about 13,000 clones, around 67% seen once. Sequenced material: PBMCs, taken before ibrutinib treatment. The receptors originated from a human donor with chronic lymphocytic leukemia.

This clone appeared a few times. The CDR3 region is CASSLEGARTQYF. The CDR3 DNA is TGCGCCAGCAGCTTGGAAGGGGCCAGGACCCAGTACTTC. The V gene is TRBV5-1, the J gene TRBJ2-5, with D maybe TRBD1 (5 bases). Germline V gene lookup returns CDR1 SGHRS and CDR2 YFSETQ. This CDR3 has 13 amino acids. V lost 0 bases to trimming and J lost 7 bases, with 10 bases between them.

The chain joins TRBV2 to TRBJ2-5; D not certain. Trimming stripped 3 bases from V and 5 bases from J, with 4 bases between. The CDR3 spans 11 residues. CDR1 is SNHLY and CDR2 is FYNNEI in the germline V gene. This CDR3 reads CASSEWETQYF. The CDR3 DNA reads TGTGCCAGCAGTGAGTGGGAGACCCAGTACTTC. The full variable domain, in which reference TRBV2 and TRBJ2-5 provide the parts outside the CDR3, is EPEVTQTPSHQVTQMGQEVILRCVPISNHLYFYWYRQILGQKVEFLVSFYNNEISEKSEIFDDQFSVERPDGSNFTLKIRSTKLEDSAMYFCASSEWETQYFGPGTRLLVL.

V is TRBV6-1 and J is TRBJ1-5; D is ambiguous. V gave up 10 bases and J gave up 1 base, with 14 bases separating them. CDR3 length: 14 amino acids. Germline CDR1 MNHNS, CDR2 SASEGT. CDR3 DNA sequence: TGTGCCACAAGAAGGTGGGTAAGCAATCAGCCCCAGCATTTT. Translating gives CATRRWVSNQPQHF.

This chain uses TRBV28 with TRBJ1-1, with D possibly TRBD1 on 6 matching bases. The germline V and J ends were trimmed by 0 bases and 3 bases, with 11 bases remaining between them. CDR1 and CDR2 (germline): MDHEN, SYDVKM. The CDR3 runs to 15 residues. The CDR3 sequence: CASSLWLEGDTEAFF. DNA of the CDR3: TGTGCCAGCAGTTTATGGCTGGAGGGGGACACTGAAGCTTTCTTT.

This clone has only a few counts. The V gene is TRBV6-5, the J gene TRBJ1-2; possibly TRBD1 for D (5 bases). V dropped 6 bases and J dropped 8 bases, with 22 bases sitting between them. The CDR3 extends over 15 amino acids. Looked up from germline, CDR1 is MNHEY and CDR2 is SVGAGI. The CDR3 coding sequence is TGTGCCAGCAGCACCCTCGCCAGGGCTTGGGGCGGCTACACCTTC. This gives the protein CASSTLARAWGGYTF.

CDR3 nucleotide sequence: TGTGCCAGCAGCCAGGATAGAGGTCCTTCACCCCTCCACTTT. Protein sequence: CASSQDRGPSPLHF. The chain uses TRBV27 and TRBJ1-6, with no clear D. The CDR3 is 14 amino acids. V lost 6 bases and J 9 bases, leaving 15 bases between the germline ends. Per germline, CDR1 MNHEY and CDR2 SMNVEV (reference sequence).

In DNA, the CDR3 is TGTGCCAGCAGCAAAGCTTGGGGCCAGGGGGACAGACTACGCCTTACTACCGGGGAGCTGTTTTTT. Its translation is CASSKAWGQGDRLRLTTGELFF. The genes are TRBV21-1 and TRBJ2-2; the D call TRBD1 from the table was never checked on the DNA. TRBV21-1 counts as a pseudogene. The length of the CDR3 is 22 residues.

The chain has TRBV18 and TRBJ2-6, with a weak D call TRBD1 (6 bases). V lost 3 bases, J lost 0 bases, and 9 bases lay in between. This CDR3 has 16 residues. Germline V gene data show CDR1 as KGHSH and CDR2 as LQKENI. CDR3 coding DNA: TGTGCCAGCTCACCCGGACAGAGCTCTGGGGCCAACGTCCTGACTTTC. The encoded protein is CASSPGQSSGANVLTF.

The chain links TRBV4-2 to TRBJ2-3; 10 bases map to TRBD2. Germline lookup yields CDR1 LGHNA and CDR2 YNFKEQ. After removal of 0 bases from V and 2 bases from J, the junction contained 14 bases not matched to a gene. This CDR3 is built from 20 residues. CDR3 loop: CASSQDVASGGLSHTDTQYF. The CDR3 DNA is TGTGCCAGCAGCCAAGATGTGGCTAGCGGGGGCCTCTCCCACACAGATACGCAGTATTTT.

J is TRBJ2-7 and V is TRBV6-5; no reliable D call. The V gene's germline CDR1 is MNHEY and CDR2 SVGAGI. CDR3 length equals 15 residues. V lost 2 bases, J lost 5 bases, and 16 bases lay in between. CDR3 DNA: TGTGCCAGCAGTTACCGCCTGGAAGGTTCGAACGAGCAGTACTTC. It translates to CASSYRLEGSNEQYF.

The chain is built from TRBV4-3 and TRBJ2-3; D is undetermined. V was clipped by 8 bases and J by 2 bases, with 20 bases between them. CDR3 size: 16 residues. Per germline, CDR1 LGHNA and CDR2 YSLEER. CDR3 region: CASLPPMADLTDTQYF. For the CDR3, the DNA is TGCGCCAGCTTACCTCCGATGGCAGACCTCACAGATACGCAGTATTTT.